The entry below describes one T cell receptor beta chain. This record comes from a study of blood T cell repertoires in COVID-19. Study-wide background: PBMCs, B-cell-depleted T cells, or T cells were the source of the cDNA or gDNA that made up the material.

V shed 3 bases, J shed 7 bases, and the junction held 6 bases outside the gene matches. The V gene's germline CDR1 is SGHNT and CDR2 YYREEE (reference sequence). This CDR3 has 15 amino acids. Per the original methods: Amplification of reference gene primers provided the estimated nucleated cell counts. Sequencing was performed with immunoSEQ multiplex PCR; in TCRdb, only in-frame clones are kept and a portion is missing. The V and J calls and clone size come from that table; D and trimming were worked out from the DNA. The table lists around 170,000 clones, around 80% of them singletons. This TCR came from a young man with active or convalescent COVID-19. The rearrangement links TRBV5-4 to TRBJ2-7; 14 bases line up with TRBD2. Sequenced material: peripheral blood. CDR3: CASSSGLAGGGEQYF. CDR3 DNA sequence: TGTGCCAGCAGCTCTGGACTAGCGGGGGGTGGGGAGCAGTACTTC.